The T cell receptor (beta chain) described here comes from a study of post-analysis software for immune sequencing data. General study points: Controls' normalized Chao1 diversity significantly exceeded that of multiple sclerosis patients. When the samples were clustered directly with F measure, those that had been prepared in the same batch showed strong co-clustering.

Unique molecular identifiers were built into the TCR beta cDNA libraries. A population of about 0.9 to 10 million T cells gave rise to roughly 0.5 million cDNA molecules. TCRdb processed the PCR reads anew with MiXCR; each CDR3 protein has one entry. The sample includes roughly 800,000 distinct CDR3 sequences, just under 30% of them seen just once. With regard to this clonotype: The antigen is not known.

Sequences were obtained from blood. The source of this sequence is a girl between 5 and 17 years old with multiple sclerosis.

The CDR3 sequence: CASSSRGTGYEQYF. DNA for the CDR3: TGTGCCAGCAGCTCCAGGGGGACAGGCTACGAGCAGTACTTC. The chain uses TRBV7-8 and TRBJ2-7; TRBD1 matches 8 bases. V gave up 4 bases and J gave up 3 bases; unmatched junction bases: 5. There are 14 residues in the CDR3. Germline V CDR1 and CDR2: SGHVS, FQNEAQ.